This is a list of T cell receptor beta chains from one sample in a study of blood T cell repertoires in COVID-19. Produced via immunoSEQ multiplex PCR; TCRdb's table is partial and in-frame only. The sample lists approximately 150,000 clones, over 75% seen once, with approximately 9.9% in the top ten. The source material was peripheral blood. These receptors all come from a man aged 60 to 75 with active or convalescent COVID-19. Each CDR3 is given with its conserved first and last residue. Fields, in order: V gene, J gene, clone size, CDR3 protein. Clone size is not always given. Where it is, it says once, few, many or a class for expanded clones.

TRBV10-3	TRBJ2-3	.	CASKAASTDTQYF
TRBV7-9	TRBJ2-7	.	CASSPSGGREQYF
TRBV10-3	TRBJ2-1	.	CAISESGARLSNEQFF
TRBV2	TRBJ1-1	.	CASNRQGVGNTEAFF
TRBV27	TRBJ2-4	.	CASSSRQGNIQYF
TRBV7-9	TRBJ2-7	.	CASTRDRHEQYF
TRBV10-3	TRBJ1-1	.	CAISRDTTTEAFF
TRBV25-1	TRBJ2-5	.	CATVTEYQETQYF
TRBV5-1	TRBJ1-4	.	CASSFGGTDRNEKLFF
TRBV19	TRBJ2-3	once	CASSIRGRGIDTQYF
TRBV18	TRBJ2-2	few	CASSPQSGRNTGELFF
TRBV5-1	TRBJ2-1	.	CASSFVSGSYNEQFF
TRBV2	TRBJ1-2	few	CATKYRVLNGYTF
TRBV18	TRBJ2-3	.	CASSPKTSVGDTQYF
TRBV10-3	TRBJ2-2	.	CAISEGGLETLTGELFF
TRBV11-3	TRBJ2-3	.	CASSSSLTGTGRTDTQYF
TRBV7-9	TRBJ1-1	.	CASSRQGVNTEAFF
TRBV29-1	TRBJ1-2	.	CSVDQGPGYTF
TRBV29-1	TRBJ2-7	once	CSVSTGRSYEQYF
TRBV5-1	TRBJ1-3	.	CASSLGSSGNTIYF
TRBV6-1	TRBJ2-3	.	CASSEFSRLGDTDTQYF
TRBV19	TRBJ1-6	few	CASSIVPAGSSYNSPLHF
TRBV2	TRBJ1-3	.	CASSEAGLSGNTIYF
TRBV3-1/TRBV3-2	TRBJ1-2	.	CASSQGRGMAYGYTF
TRBV5-4	TRBJ2-7	few	CASGLQGNHGEQYF